This T cell receptor beta chain was documented in a study of shared clonotypes between healthy human individuals. This was a deep-level run. Produced via immunoSEQ multiplex PCR; TCRdb's table is partial and in-frame only. The sample yields roughly 2.5 million clones, more than 80% seen once. CDR3 length: 14 residues. V was trimmed by 8 bases and J by 3 bases, leaving 17 bases between them. The TCR was taken from a man aged 18 to 29 in good health. V is TRBV23-1 and J is TRBJ2-7, with a possible D match to TRBD1 (5 bases). TRBV23-1 is an ORF, with its function uncertain. Sequencing used naive CD4+ T cells sorted from blood. Noted subset: CD45RA+ positively selected. CDR3 protein: CASPRCPGNYEQYF. The CDR3 DNA sequence: TGCGCCAGCCCTCGTTGCCCAGGGAACTACGAGCAGTACTTC.